This entry describes one TCR beta chain. The antigen is unknown. The sample comes from a study of graft-versus-host responses after intestinal transplantation. The assay was immunoSEQ multiplex PCR, and TCRdb's table has in-frame clones only and misses some. The table includes roughly 100,000 clones, 80% to 95% detected once. This CDR3 has 14 amino acids. Trimming shortened V by 0 bases and J by 7 bases, and 13 bases separated the two germline ends. Per the germline V gene, CDR1 is SGHNT and CDR2 is YYREEE (reference sequence). V and J are TRBV5-4 and TRBJ1-2; D perhaps matches TRBD1 (6 bases). The specimen was unstimulated CD8+ T cells sorted from spleen or lymph node cells, collected before intestinal transplant. This TCR derives from a human donor who received an intestinal transplant. The CDR3 region is CASSLEGVGGGYTF. As DNA, the CDR3 is TGTGCCAGCAGCTTGGAGGGGGTAGGGGGTGGCTACACCTTC.